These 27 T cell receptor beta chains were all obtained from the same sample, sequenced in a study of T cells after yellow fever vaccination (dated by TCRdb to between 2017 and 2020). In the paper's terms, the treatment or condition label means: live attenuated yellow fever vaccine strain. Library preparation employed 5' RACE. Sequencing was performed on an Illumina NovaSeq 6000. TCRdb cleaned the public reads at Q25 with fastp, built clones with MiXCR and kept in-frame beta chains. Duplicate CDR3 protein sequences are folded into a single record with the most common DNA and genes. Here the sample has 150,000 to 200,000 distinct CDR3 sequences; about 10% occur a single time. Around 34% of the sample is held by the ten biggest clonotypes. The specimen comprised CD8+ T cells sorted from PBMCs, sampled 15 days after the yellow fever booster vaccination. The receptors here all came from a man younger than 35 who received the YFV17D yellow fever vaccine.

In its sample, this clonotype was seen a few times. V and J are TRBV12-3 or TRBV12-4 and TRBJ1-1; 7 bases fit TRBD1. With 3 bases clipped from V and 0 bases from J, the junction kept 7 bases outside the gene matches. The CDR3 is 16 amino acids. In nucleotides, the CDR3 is TGTGCCAGCAGTTTCATACCGGGACAGCTGAACACTGAAGCTTTCTTT. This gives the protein CASSFIPGQLNTEAFF.

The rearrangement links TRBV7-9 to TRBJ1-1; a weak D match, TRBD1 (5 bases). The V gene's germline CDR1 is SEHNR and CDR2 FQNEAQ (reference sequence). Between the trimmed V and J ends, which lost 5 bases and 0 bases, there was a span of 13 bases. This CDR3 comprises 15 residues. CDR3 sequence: CASSPGGAMNTEAFF. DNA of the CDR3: TGTGCCAGCAGCCCAGGAGGGGCCATGAACACTGAAGCTTTCTTT.

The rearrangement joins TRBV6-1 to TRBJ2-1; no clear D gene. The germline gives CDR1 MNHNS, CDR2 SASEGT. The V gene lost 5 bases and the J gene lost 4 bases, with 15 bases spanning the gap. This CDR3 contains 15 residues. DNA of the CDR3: TGTGCCAGCAGTATGTCAGTTGTGACGTACAATGAGCAGTTCTTC. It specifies CASSMSVVTYNEQFF.

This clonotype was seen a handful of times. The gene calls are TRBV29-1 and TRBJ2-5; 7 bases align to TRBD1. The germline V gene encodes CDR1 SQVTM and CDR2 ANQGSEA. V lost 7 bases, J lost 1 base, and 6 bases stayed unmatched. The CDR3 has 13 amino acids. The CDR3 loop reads CSAEGTAQETQYF. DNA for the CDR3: TGCAGCGCAGAGGGGACAGCCCAAGAGACCCAGTACTTC.

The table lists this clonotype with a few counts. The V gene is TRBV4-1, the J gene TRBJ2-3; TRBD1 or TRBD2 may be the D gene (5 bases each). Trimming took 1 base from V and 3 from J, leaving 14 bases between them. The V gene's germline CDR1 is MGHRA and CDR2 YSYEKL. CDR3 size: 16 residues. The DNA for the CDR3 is TGCGCCAGCAGCCAAGTTCGGTTTGGGGGAACAGATACGCAGTATTTT. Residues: CASSQVRFGGTDTQYF.

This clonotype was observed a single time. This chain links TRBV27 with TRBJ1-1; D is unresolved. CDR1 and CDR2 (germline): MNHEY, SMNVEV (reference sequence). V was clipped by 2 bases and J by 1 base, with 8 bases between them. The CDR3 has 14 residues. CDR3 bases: TGTGCCAGCAGTTTAGCCAGGCAGAACACTGAAGCTTTCTTT. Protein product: CASSLARQNTEAFF.

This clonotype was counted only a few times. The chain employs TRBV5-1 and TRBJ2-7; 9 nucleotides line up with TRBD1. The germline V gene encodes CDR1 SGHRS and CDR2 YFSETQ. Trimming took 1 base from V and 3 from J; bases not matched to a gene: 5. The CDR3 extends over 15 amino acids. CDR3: CASSLSGQGNYEQYF. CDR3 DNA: TGCGCCAGCAGCTTGAGTGGACAGGGGAACTACGAGCAGTACTTC.

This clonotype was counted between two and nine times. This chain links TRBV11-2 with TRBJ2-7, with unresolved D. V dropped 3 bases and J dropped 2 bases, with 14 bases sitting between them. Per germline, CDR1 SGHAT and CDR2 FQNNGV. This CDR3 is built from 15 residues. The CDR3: CASSFGPGGAYEQYF. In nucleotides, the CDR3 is TGTGCCAGCAGCTTCGGCCCTGGCGGCGCCTACGAGCAGTACTTC.

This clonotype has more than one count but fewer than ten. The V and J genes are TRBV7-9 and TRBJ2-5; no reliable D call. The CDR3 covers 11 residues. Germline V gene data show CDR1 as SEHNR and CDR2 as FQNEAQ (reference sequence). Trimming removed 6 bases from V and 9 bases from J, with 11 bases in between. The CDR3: CASSSSTSQYF. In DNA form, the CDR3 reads TGTGCCAGCAGTAGCTCGACGTCCCAGTACTTC.

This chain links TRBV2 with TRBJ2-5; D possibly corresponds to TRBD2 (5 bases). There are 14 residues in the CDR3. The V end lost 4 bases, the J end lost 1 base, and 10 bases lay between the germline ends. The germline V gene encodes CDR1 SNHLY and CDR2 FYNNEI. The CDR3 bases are TGTGCCAGCAGTGTGGAGGACGGCCAAGAGACCCAGTACTTC. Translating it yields CASSVEDGQETQYF.

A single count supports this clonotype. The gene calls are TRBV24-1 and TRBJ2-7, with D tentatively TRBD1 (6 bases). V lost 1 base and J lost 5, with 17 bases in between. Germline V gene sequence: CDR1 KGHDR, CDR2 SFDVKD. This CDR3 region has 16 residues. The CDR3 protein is CATSDFLGGTNNEQYV. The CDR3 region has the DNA TGTGCCACCAGTGATTTCCTAGGTGGGACAAACAACGAGCAGTACGTC.

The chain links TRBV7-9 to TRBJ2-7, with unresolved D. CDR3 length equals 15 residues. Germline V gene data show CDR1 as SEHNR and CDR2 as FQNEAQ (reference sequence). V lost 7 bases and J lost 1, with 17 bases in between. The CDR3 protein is CASTHRPHLSYEQYV. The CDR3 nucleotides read TGTGCCAGCACCCATAGGCCCCATCTATCCTACGAGCAGTACGTC.

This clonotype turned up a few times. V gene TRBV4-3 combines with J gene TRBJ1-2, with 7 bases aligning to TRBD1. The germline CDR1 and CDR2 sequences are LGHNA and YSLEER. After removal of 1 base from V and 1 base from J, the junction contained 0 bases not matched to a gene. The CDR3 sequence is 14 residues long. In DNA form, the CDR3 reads TGCGCCAGCAGCCAAGGGGACAGTAACTATGGCTACACCTTC. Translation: CASSQGDSNYGYTF.

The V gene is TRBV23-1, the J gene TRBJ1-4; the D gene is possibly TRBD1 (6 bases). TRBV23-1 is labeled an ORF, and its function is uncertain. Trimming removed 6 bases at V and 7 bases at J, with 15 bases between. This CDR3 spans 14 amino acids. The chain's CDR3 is CASSPGGGCEKLFF. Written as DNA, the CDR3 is TGCGCCAGCAGCCCCGGGGGGGGCTGTGAAAAACTGTTTTTT.

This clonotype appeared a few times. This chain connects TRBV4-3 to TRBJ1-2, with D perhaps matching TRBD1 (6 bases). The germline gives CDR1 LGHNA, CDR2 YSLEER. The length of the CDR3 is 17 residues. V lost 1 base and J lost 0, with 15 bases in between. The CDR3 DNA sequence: TGCGCCAGCAGCCAAGGGGGGCACGGGCCTGCTAACTATGGCTACACCTTC. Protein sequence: CASSQGGHGPANYGYTF.

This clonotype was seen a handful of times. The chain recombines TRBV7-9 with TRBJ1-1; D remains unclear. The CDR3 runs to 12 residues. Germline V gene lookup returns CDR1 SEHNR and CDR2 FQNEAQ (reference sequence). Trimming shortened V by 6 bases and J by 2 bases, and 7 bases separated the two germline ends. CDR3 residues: CASRDGNTEAFF. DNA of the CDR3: TGTGCCAGCAGAGACGGAAACACTGAAGCTTTCTTT. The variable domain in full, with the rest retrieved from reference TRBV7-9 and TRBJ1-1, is DTGVSQNPRHKITKRGQNVTFRCDPISEHNRLYWYRQTLGQGPEFLTYFQNEAQLEKSRLLSDRFSAERPKGSFSTLEIQRTEQGDSAMYLCASRDGNTEAFFGQGTRLTVV.

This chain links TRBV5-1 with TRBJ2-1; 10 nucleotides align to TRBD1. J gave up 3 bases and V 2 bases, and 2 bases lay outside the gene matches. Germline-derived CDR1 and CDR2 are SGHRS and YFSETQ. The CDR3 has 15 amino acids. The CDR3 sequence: CASSFRDRGYNEQFF. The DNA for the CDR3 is TGCGCCAGCAGCTTCCGGGACAGGGGCTACAATGAGCAGTTCTTC.

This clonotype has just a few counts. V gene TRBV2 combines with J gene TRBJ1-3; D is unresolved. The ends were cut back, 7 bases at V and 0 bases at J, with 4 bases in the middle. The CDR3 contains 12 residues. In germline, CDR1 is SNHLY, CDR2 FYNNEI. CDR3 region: CASTYSGNTIYF. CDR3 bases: TGTGCCAGCACGTACTCTGGAAACACCATATATTTT.

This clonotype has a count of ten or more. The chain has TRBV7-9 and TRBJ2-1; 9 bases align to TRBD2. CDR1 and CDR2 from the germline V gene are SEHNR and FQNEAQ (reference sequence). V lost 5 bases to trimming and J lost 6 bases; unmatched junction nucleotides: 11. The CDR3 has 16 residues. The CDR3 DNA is TGTGCCAGCAGCACAACGGGACTAGCTATTCCCAATGAGCAGTTCTTC. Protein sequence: CASSTTGLAIPNEQFF. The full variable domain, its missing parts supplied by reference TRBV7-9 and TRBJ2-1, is DTGVSQNPRHKITKRGQNVTFRCDPISEHNRLYWYRQTLGQGPEFLTYFQNEAQLEKSRLLSDRFSAERPKGSFSTLEIQRTEQGDSAMYLCASSTTGLAIPNEQFFGPGTRLTVL.

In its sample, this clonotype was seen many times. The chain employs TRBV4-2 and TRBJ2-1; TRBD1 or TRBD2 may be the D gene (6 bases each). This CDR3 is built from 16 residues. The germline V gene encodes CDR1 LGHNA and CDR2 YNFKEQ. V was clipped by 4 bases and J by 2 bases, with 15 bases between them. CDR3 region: CASSREGGQTYNEQFF. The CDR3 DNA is TGTGCCAGCAGCCGCGAGGGGGGCCAAACCTACAATGAGCAGTTCTTC.

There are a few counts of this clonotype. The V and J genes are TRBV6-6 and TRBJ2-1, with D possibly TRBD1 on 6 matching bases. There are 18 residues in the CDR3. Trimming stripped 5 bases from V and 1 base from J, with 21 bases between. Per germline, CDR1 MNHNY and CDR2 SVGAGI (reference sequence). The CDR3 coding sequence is TGTGCCAGCAGTCTCCAGGGGTTGCAGGGCGATTCCTACAATGAGCAGTTCTTC. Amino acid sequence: CASSLQGLQGDSYNEQFF.

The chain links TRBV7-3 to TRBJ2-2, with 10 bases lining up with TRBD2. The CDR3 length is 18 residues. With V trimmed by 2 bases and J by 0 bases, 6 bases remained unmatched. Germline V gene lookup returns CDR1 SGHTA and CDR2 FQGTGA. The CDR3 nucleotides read TGTGCCAGCAGCTTACCGGCTAGCGGGGGAGCGAACACCGGGGAGCTGTTTTTT. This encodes CASSLPASGGANTGELFF.

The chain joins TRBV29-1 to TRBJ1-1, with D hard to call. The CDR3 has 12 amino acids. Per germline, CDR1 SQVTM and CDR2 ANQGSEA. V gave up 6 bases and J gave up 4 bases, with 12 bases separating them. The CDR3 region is CSVSGPVTEAFF. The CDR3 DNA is TGCAGCGTATCCGGACCGGTCACTGAAGCTTTCTTT.

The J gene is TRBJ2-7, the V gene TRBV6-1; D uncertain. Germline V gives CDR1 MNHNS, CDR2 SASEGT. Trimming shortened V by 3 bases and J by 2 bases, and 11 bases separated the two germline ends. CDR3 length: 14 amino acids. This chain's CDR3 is CASSDENFPYEQYV. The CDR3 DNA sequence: TGTGCCAGCAGTGACGAGAATTTCCCCTACGAGCAGTACGTC.

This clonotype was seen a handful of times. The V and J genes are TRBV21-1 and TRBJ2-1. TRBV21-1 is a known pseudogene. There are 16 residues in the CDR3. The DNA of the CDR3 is TGTGCCAGCAGCAAATCGGACCGATCAGCCTACAATGAGCAGTTCTTC. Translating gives CASSKSDRSAYNEQFF.

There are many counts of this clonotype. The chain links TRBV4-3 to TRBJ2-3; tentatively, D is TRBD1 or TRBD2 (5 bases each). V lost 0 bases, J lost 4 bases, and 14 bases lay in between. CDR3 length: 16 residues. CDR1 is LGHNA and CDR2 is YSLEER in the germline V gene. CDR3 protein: CASSQDMGRGPDTQYF. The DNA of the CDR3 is TGCGCCAGCAGCCAAGATATGGGTCGGGGCCCAGATACGCAGTATTTT.

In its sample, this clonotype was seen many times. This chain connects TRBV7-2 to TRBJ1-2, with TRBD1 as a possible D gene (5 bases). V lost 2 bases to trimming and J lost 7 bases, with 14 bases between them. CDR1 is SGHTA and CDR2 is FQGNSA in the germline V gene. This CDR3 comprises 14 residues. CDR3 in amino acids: CASSLTSGASGYTF. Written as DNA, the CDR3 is TGTGCCAGCAGCTTAACCTCCGGGGCCAGTGGCTACACCTTC.